The 25 T cell receptor beta chains below were found in one sample sequenced in a study of CD8+CD57+ T cells in acquired aplastic anemia. Investigators profiled TCR beta VDJ and CDR3 from genomic DNA template. TCRdb reprocessed the reads via MiXCR and lists one record per CDR3 protein. In the table there are about 130,000 distinct CDR3 sequences, around 48% of which are singletons. Sequenced sample: sorted CD4+, CD8+, or CD8+CD57+ T cells (not recorded which) from PBMCs. Receptor source: a human donor in good health, serving as a control.

Only one count was recorded for this clonotype. The CDR3 DNA sequence: TGTGCCAGCATTAGTCAGGGTCTTGTGGAGACCCAGTACTTC. This codes for CASISQGLVETQYF. This chain uses TRBV7-6 with TRBJ2-5; possible D gene TRBD1, 5 bases. Trimming cost V 7 bases and J 5 bases, with 17 bases left between them. Germline-derived CDR1 and CDR2 are SGHVS and FNYEAQ. This CDR3 region has 14 residues.

This clonotype was seen at least ten times. The V gene is TRBV27, the J gene TRBJ2-1, with D maybe TRBD1 (6 bases). Germline V CDR1 and CDR2: MNHEY, SMNVEV (reference sequence). CDR3 size: 14 residues. Trimming cost V 7 bases and J 4 bases, with 14 bases left between them. The CDR3 DNA is TGTGCCAGCAAACAGGGCAATACTTACAATGAGCAGTTCTTC. It translates to CASKQGNTYNEQFF.

This chain uses TRBV7-2 with TRBJ1-6; D perhaps matches TRBD1 (6 bases). CDR3 length: 14 amino acids. Germline lookup yields CDR1 SGHTA and CDR2 FQGNSA. The V end was cut by 4 bases, the J end by 6 bases, with 10 bases between. CDR3 region: CASSSDSFNSPLHF. The CDR3 coding sequence is TGTGCCAGCAGCTCGGACAGCTTTAATTCACCCCTCCACTTT.

In DNA, the CDR3 is TGCAGTGCTAGAGGGGAGCGGGGGGGCACAGATACGCAGTATTTT. As protein: CSARGERGGTDTQYF. The V call is TRBV20-1, the J call TRBJ2-3; TRBD2 agrees at 9 bases. The V gene's germline CDR1 is DFQATT and CDR2 SNEGSKA (reference sequence). With V trimmed by 1 base and J by 1 base, 3 bases remained unmatched. This CDR3 spans 15 amino acids.

With regard to this clonotype: Given a much more abundant clone one base away, this may be a read error. The CDR3 loop is CASSLDTFRGAMNTEASF. The CDR3 nucleotides are TGTGCCAGCAGCTTAGATACGTTTAGGGGGGCCATGAACACTGAAGCTTCCTTT. V is TRBV11-2 and J is TRBJ1-1; perhaps TRBD1 as D (6 bases). There are 18 residues in the CDR3. Germline V gives CDR1 SGHAT, CDR2 FQNNGV.

The CDR3 nucleotides read TGTGCCAGCAGCCCCTTGACTAGCGTGGGCACCGGGGAGCTGTTTTTT. Translation: CASSPLTSVGTGELFF. The J gene is TRBJ2-2, the V gene TRBV9; 8 bases map to TRBD2. CDR3 length: 16 amino acids. Trimming removed 4 bases from V and 4 bases from J; junction bases left unmatched: 9. The germline gives CDR1 SGDLS, CDR2 YYNGEE.

Turning to this clonotype: It may be a read error: a sequence one base away is much more abundant. V usage is TRBV6-2 or TRBV6-3 and J usage is TRBJ2-7, with TRBD2 identical over 8 bases. Trimming at V came to 6 bases and at J to 2 bases, leaving 9 bases not matched to a gene. Germline V gives CDR1 MNHEY, CDR2 SVGEGT. This CDR3 is built from 15 residues. CDR3 bases: TGTGCCAGCAGGGCCGGGAGGGGCCTTACCTACGAGCAGTACTTC. Encoded protein: CASRAGRGLTYEQYF.

This clonotype has at least ten counts. The chain is built from TRBV4-1 and TRBJ2-5; the match to TRBD2 covers 12 bases. Germline lookup yields CDR1 MGHRA and CDR2 YSYEKL. V gave up 0 bases and J gave up 5 bases; unmatched junction bases: 10. This CDR3 contains 18 residues. Here the CDR3 DNA reads TGCGCCAGCAGCCAAGATACGGGGCTAGCGGGGGGGCAGGAGACCCAGTACTTC. The encoded protein is CASSQDTGLAGGQETQYF.

The rearrangement links TRBV20-1 to TRBJ2-7, with 7 bases matching TRBD1. The V gene end was trimmed by 1 base and the J gene end by 3 bases; junction bases not matched to a gene: 6. The length of the CDR3 is 14 residues. The germline gives CDR1 DFQATT, CDR2 SNEGSKA (reference sequence). The CDR3 protein is CSARAETGSYEQYF. Written as DNA, the CDR3 is TGCAGTGCTAGAGCCGAGACAGGGAGCTACGAGCAGTACTTC.

V usage is TRBV7-2 and J usage is TRBJ1-1; D is ambiguous. Deletions cut 5 bases from V and 7 bases from J, with 11 bases between. Per the germline V gene, CDR1 is SGHTA and CDR2 is FQGNSA. The CDR3 sequence is 12 residues long. The CDR3 DNA reads as TGTGCCAGCAGCCCGACGGGTAATGAAGCTTTCTTT. This encodes CASSPTGNEAFF.

This clonotype was seen ten or more times. This chain uses TRBV19 with TRBJ1-4; D not resolved. V was pared by 1 base and J by 5 bases, with 5 bases between. CDR1 is LNHDA and CDR2 is SQIVND in the germline V gene (reference sequence). The CDR3 is 13 residues long. In DNA form, the CDR3 reads TGTGCCAGTAGTATAGGAGGAAATGAAAAACTGTTTTTT. Translation: CASSIGGNEKLFF.

Many counts were recorded for this clonotype. This chain joins TRBV7-3 and TRBJ2-2; TRBD1 matches at 10 bases. Germline loops: CDR1 SGHTA, CDR2 FQGTGA. V shed 5 bases, J shed 5 bases, and the junction held 8 bases outside the gene matches. CDR3 length: 16 amino acids. The CDR3: CASSPQGQGRTGELFF. The CDR3 coding sequence is TGTGCCAGCAGCCCTCAGGGACAGGGGAGAACCGGGGAGCTGTTTTTT.

This chain uses TRBV20-1 with TRBJ1-2; TRBD1 matches at 7 bases. Per the germline V gene, CDR1 is DFQATT and CDR2 is SNEGSKA (reference sequence). This CDR3 spans 12 amino acids. The junction had 5 bases not matched to a gene; V was cut back by 3 bases and J by 7 bases. CDR3 in amino acids: CSARTGQTGYTF. CDR3 in DNA: TGCAGTGCTAGGACAGGGCAAACTGGCTACACCTTC.

This clonotype was detected many times. This chain uses TRBV7-2 with TRBJ1-6; no clear D gene. V lost 1 base to trimming and J lost 10 bases, with 14 bases between them. There are 15 residues in the CDR3. CDR1 and CDR2 (germline): SGHTA, FQGNSA. The CDR3 DNA is TGTGCCAGCAGCTTAGGCTTAGGAGTTGAATCACCCCTCCACTTT. This gives the protein CASSLGLGVESPLHF.

In this sample, this clonotype turned up many times. V and J are TRBV10-3 and TRBJ2-7; D unclear. The V end was cut by 6 bases, the J end by 0 bases, with 21 bases between. The germline V gene has CDR1 ENHRY and CDR2 SYGVKD. This CDR3 is 17 amino acids long. In nucleotides, the CDR3 is TGTGCCATCAGCGACCGGTTCCGGGCCAATAGCTCCTACGAGCAGTACTTC. Amino acid sequence: CAISDRFRANSSYEQYF.

This clonotype showed up just a few times. V gene TRBV18 combines with J gene TRBJ2-2, with a possible D match to TRBD1 (6 bases). Between the trimmed V and J ends, which lost 6 bases and 5 bases, there was a span of 16 bases. Germline values: CDR1 KGHSH, CDR2 LQKENI. The length of the CDR3 is 15 residues. CDR3 in amino acids: CASSRGQSSTGELFF. CDR3 in DNA: TGTGCCAGCTCCCGCGGACAGTCTAGTACCGGGGAGCTGTTTTTT.

The chain joins TRBV29-1 to TRBJ2-7; 10 nucleotides match TRBD1. Germline V lookup: CDR1 SQVTM, CDR2 ANQGSEA. The CDR3 runs 13 residues. Trimming took 4 bases from V and 3 from J; bases not matched to a gene: 3. The CDR3 reads CSVVTGGGYEQYF. Written as DNA, the CDR3 is TGCAGCGTTGTGACAGGGGGCGGCTACGAGCAGTACTTC.

This chain uses TRBV20-1 with TRBJ2-7; TRBD1 matches at 9 bases. There are 12 residues in the CDR3. Per germline, CDR1 DFQATT and CDR2 SNEGSKA (reference sequence). The J segment lost 5 bases and the V segment lost 5 bases, leaving 4 bases of the junction unmatched. CDR3 sequence (DNA): TGCAGTGCTGGAGGGACAGGGAACGAGCAGTACTTC. Its protein product is CSAGGTGNEQYF.

The chain links TRBV15 to TRBJ1-1; 8 positions agree with TRBD1. CDR3 size: 14 residues. Germline V lookup: CDR1 LNHNV, CDR2 YYDKDF (reference sequence). The V gene end was trimmed by 5 bases and the J gene end by 4 bases; junction bases not matched to a gene: 6. The CDR3 is CATSVDRVTTEAFF. Here the CDR3 DNA reads TGTGCCACCAGCGTGGACAGGGTGACCACTGAAGCTTTCTTT.

This clonotype has a count of ten or more. The chain employs TRBV13 and TRBJ1-4; unclear D gene. V lost 4 bases to trimming and J lost 7 bases, with 10 bases between them. The CDR3 totals 13 residues. Germline V CDR1 and CDR2: PRHDT, FYEKMQ (reference sequence). This CDR3 reads CASSSTQTEKLFF. DNA for the CDR3: TGTGCCAGCAGCTCAACGCAAACTGAAAAACTGTTTTTT.

This clonotype was counted many times. The V and J genes are TRBV6-1 and TRBJ1-2, with 9 bases lining up with TRBD1. V shed 6 bases and J 8 bases; nucleotides not matched to a gene: 10. Germline CDR1 and CDR2: MNHNS and SASEGT. CDR3 length: 14 residues. The CDR3 region is CASSPIGQGRGYTF. In nucleotides, the CDR3 is TGTGCCAGCAGCCCCATCGGACAGGGGAGGGGCTACACCTTC.

The rearrangement joins TRBV20-1 to TRBJ2-5; possibly TRBD1 for D (5 bases). The CDR3 spans 15 residues. V gave up 0 bases and J gave up 1 base, with 12 bases separating them. Germline V gene sequence: CDR1 DFQATT, CDR2 SNEGSKA (reference sequence). CDR3 in DNA: TGCAGTGCTAGAGATGGCACCGACAGCCAAGAGACCCAGTACTTC. This translates into CSARDGTDSQETQYF.

The chain uses TRBV2 and TRBJ2-1; 11 bases align to TRBD2. The ends lost 4 bases at V and 3 bases at J; junction bases unmatched: 2. The CDR3 covers 15 residues. Germline CDR1 reads SNHLY; CDR2 reads FYNNEI. The CDR3 DNA follows: TGTGCCAGCAGTGTTACTAGCGGGGGCTACAATGAGCAGTTCTTC. Its translation: CASSVTSGGYNEQFF.

The CDR3, as DNA: TGCGCCAGCAGTCCCGGGGATTCACCCCTCCACTTT. Translating gives CASSPGDSPLHF. The chain couples TRBV5-1 to TRBJ1-6, with D unresolved. The germline V gene encodes CDR1 SGHRS and CDR2 YFSETQ. Trimming pared 5 bases from V and 8 bases from J, leaving 8 bases between. This CDR3 has 12 residues.

The chain employs TRBV7-2 and TRBJ2-3, with D unclear. Germline CDR1 reads SGHTA; CDR2 reads FQGNSA. The CDR3 contains 12 residues. V shed 5 bases and J shed 5 bases, with 8 bases lying between them. Here the CDR3 reads CASSRYIDTQYF. The CDR3, as DNA: TGTGCCAGCAGCCGTTATATAGATACGCAGTATTTT.